Shown below are 11 T cell receptor beta chains from a single sample sequenced in a study of human thymus T cells. The assay was immunoSEQ multiplex PCR, and TCRdb's table has in-frame clones only and misses some. Altogether around 70,000 clones are present, around 95% being singletons, with the ten largest covering around 0.03%. Thymic tissue was derived from resections collected during corrective heart surgery. The sequenced sample was thymus tissue. These receptors came from a girl under three years old with a congenital heart defect but otherwise immunologically healthy.

The chain has TRBV23-1 and TRBJ1-2; D is ambiguous. TRBV23-1 is an ORF; its function is uncertain. The CDR3 contains 11 residues. V was pared by 0 bases and J by 7 bases, with 3 bases between. The CDR3 DNA reads TGCGCCAGCAGTCAATCTAGTGGCTACACCTTC. Translating it yields CASSQSSGYTF.

V and J are TRBV2 and TRBJ1-1; D is unresolved. The germline V gene encodes CDR1 SNHLY and CDR2 FYNNEI. Trimming stripped 8 bases from V and 1 base from J, with 17 bases between. The CDR3 has 15 amino acids. Written as DNA, the CDR3 is TGTGCCAGCTTACCCATAGGGATACGGAACACTGAAGCTTTCTTT. Translated, it gives CASLPIGIRNTEAFF. Supplemented by reference TRBV2 and TRBJ1-1, the full variable domain reads EPEVTQTPSHQVTQMGQEVILRCVPISNHLYFYWYRQILGQKVEFLVSFYNNEISEKSEIFDDQFSVERPDGSNFTLKIRSTKLEDSAMYFCASLPIGIRNTEAFFGQGTRLTVV.

The chain combines TRBV6-4 with TRBJ1-2; the match to TRBD1 covers 10 bases. Germline values: CDR1 MRHNA, CDR2 SNTAGT. The CDR3 contains 14 residues. V shed 7 bases and J 3 bases; nucleotides not matched to a gene: 5. The CDR3 bases are TGTGCCAGCAACCCGGGACAGGGGCACTATGGCTACACCTTC. Translated: CASNPGQGHYGYTF.

The chain links TRBV7-9 to TRBJ2-5; possibly TRBD2 for D (5 bases). V gave up 0 bases and J gave up 5 bases, with 10 bases separating them. CDR1 and CDR2 from the germline V gene are SEHNR and FQNEAQ (reference sequence). The CDR3 length is 14 residues. The chain's CDR3 is CASSLAQGGETQYF. The CDR3 DNA follows: TGTGCCAGCAGCTTAGCTCAAGGCGGGGAGACCCAGTACTTC.

The V and J genes are TRBV10-2 and TRBJ1-1; D not resolved. Germline values: CDR1 WSHSY, CDR2 SAAADI. V was cut by 3 bases and J by 0 bases, with 11 bases left in between. The CDR3 consists of 15 residues. The CDR3 is CASSEGRLLNTEAFF. In nucleotides, the CDR3 is TGCGCCAGCAGTGAAGGGAGGCTCCTGAACACTGAAGCTTTCTTT.

V is TRBV4-1 and J is TRBJ1-5; D gene uncertain. V lost 4 bases, J lost 0 bases, and 16 bases lay in between. The CDR3 extends over 17 amino acids. Germline assignment: CDR1 MGHRA and CDR2 YSYEKL. The chain's CDR3 is CASSRRVQELSNQPQHF. In DNA form, the CDR3 reads TGCGCCAGCAGCCGAAGGGTTCAGGAACTTAGCAATCAGCCCCAGCATTTT.

The V call is TRBV18, the J call TRBJ1-2; 9 nucleotides agree with TRBD1. After removal of 2 bases from V and 6 bases from J, the junction contained 4 bases not matched to a gene. The CDR3 length is 14 residues. Germline V gene lookup returns CDR1 KGHSH and CDR2 LQKENI. As DNA, the CDR3 is TGTGCCAGCTCACCAAGGGACAGGGCTGATGGCTACACCTTC. This translates into CASSPRDRADGYTF.

This clone was recorded once. This chain uses TRBV2 with TRBJ1-2; D possibly corresponds to TRBD1 (5 bases). CDR1 and CDR2 from the germline V gene are SNHLY and FYNNEI. The CDR3 is made up of 14 amino acids. V was clipped by 6 bases and J by 6 bases, with 17 bases between them. In DNA form, the CDR3 reads TGTGCCAGCAGCCCAAGGGGACTCGGGAATGGCTACACCTTC. As protein: CASSPRGLGNGYTF.

This clone was observed a single time. The chain carries TRBV27 and TRBJ2-5; D is uncertain. The CDR3 has 14 residues. The germline V and J ends were trimmed by 0 bases and 2 bases, with 7 bases remaining between them. In germline, CDR1 is MNHEY, CDR2 SMNVEV (reference sequence). CDR3 DNA: TGTGCCAGCAGTTTATCGGGCAGGCAAGAGACCCAGTACTTC. Translating gives CASSLSGRQETQYF.

The chain joins TRBV21-1 to TRBJ1-2. TRBV21-1 is labeled a pseudogene. CDR3 length: 15 amino acids. The CDR3 loop reads CASSHYRGCCGGYTF. For the CDR3, the DNA is TGTGCCAGCAGCCATTATCGGGGGTGCTGCGGTGGCTACACCTTC.

V gene TRBV28 combines with J gene TRBJ1-3, with TRBD1 identical over 7 bases. Germline V gene sequence: CDR1 MDHEN, CDR2 SYDVKM. The CDR3 spans 17 residues. V was pared by 7 bases and J by 8 bases, with 20 bases of the junction left unmatched. CDR3 in DNA: TGTGCCAGCATCACAGGGGATCTTTTGGCTGGGAAACACACCATATATTTT. As protein: CASITGDLLAGKHTIYF.